This T cell receptor beta chain emerged from a study of T cells expressing NK-cell markers. Overall study: Among eight sequenced donors, seven carried HCMV seropositivity while one was seronegative. Broader study findings: In 5 to 7 donors, dominant CD3+CD56+NKG2C+ clones formed about 1.0-7.0% of CD8+ cells.

As concerns this clonotype: Its antigen is as yet unknown.

The CDR3 runs to 15 residues. Germline values: CDR1 LGHDT, CDR2 YNNKEL (reference sequence). cDNA encoding TCR beta was synthesized via 5'RACE template switching incorporating UMIs. TCRdb processed the 5' RACE reads again and assigns one entry to each CDR3 protein, with no DNA. The sample table includes 350,000 to 450,000 distinct CDR3 sequences. The origin of this receptor is a man between 18 and 69 years old in good health. This chain joins TRBV3-1 and TRBJ2-1; with no DNA, the TCRdb D assignment of TRBD1 cannot be verified. Sample: blood T cells: a sorted CD56 or NKG2C T cell subset, CD4+ or CD8+ T cells, or bulk PBMC T cells (not recorded which). CDR3 region: CASSPPGFSYNEQFF.